The entry below gives a single T cell receptor (beta chain) sequence along with its context. Its antigen is as yet unknown. TCRdb re-analysed the 5' RACE reads in MiXCR, keeping a single row per CDR3 protein. The sample lists about 200,000 distinct CDR3 sequences; roughly 12% were seen once. Germline CDR1 MGHRA, CDR2 YSYEKL. The CDR3 loop spans 13 amino acids. V was cut by 1 base and J by 9 bases, with 13 bases left in between. The data were taken from a study of CD8 T cells in ankylosing spondylitis. Study results and limitations: Eight highly homologous variants formed a TCR beta motif that appeared characteristic of ankylosing spondylitis blood.

This clonotype was sampled from a male donor with ankylosing spondylitis or in good health (not recorded which). Sequenced input: blood, either unsorted or a sorted T cell fraction (not recorded which). The V call is TRBV4-1, the J call TRBJ2-7, with unresolved D. The CDR3 DNA follows: TGCGCCAGCAGCCAAGTATTCGGTTGGTGGCAGTACTTC. Amino acid sequence: CASSQVFGWWQYF.